Sequencing of this TCR beta chain was carried out in a study of T cells in Graves' hyperthyroidism and ophthalmopathy. General study results and limits: Blood samples included most of the expanded thyroid clonotypes exceeding 0.001.

This clonotype has a count of ten or more. Its antigen remains unidentified. Amplification of TCR beta CDR3 regions used RNA as the template. HTBI primers drove first-round RT-PCR of the TCR CDR3. In TCRdb, the multiplex PCR reads were re-called with MiXCR into one record per CDR3 protein. Of around 340,000 distinct CDR3 sequences listed, 15% to 20% are singletons. Among the patients, aged 18 to 65, hyperthyroidism was newly diagnosed and had lasted under 2 months. Preceding any ophthalmopathy symptoms, the blood sample dates from first hyperthyroidism diagnosis. Fresh peripheral blood, under 11 ml, yielded the PBMCs. The CDR3 is 16 residues long. CDR1 is MNHEY, CDR2 SMNVEV, per germline (reference sequence). V lost 4 bases and J lost 4; bases outside the gene matches: 10.

What was sequenced was blood. The receptor's source is a woman aged 25-40 years with Graves' hyperthyroidism that later progressed to Graves' ophthalmopathy. The chain carries TRBV27 and TRBJ2-1; 7 bases are a match to TRBD2. CDR3 sequence: CASSSGKRGLYNEQFF. CDR3 coding DNA: TGTGCCAGCAGTTCGGGAAAGCGGGGCCTTTACAATGAGCAGTTCTTC.